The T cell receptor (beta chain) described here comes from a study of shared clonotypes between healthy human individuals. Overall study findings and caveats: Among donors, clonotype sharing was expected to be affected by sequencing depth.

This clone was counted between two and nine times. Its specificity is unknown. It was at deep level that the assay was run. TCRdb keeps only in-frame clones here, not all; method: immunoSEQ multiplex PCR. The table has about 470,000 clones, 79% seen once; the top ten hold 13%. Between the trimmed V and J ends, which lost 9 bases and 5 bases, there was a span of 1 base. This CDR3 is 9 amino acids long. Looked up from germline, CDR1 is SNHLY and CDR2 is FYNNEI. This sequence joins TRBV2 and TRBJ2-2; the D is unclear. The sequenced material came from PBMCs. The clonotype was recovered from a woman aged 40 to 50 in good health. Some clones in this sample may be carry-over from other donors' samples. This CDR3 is CARTGELFF. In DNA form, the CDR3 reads TGTGCCAGAACCGGGGAGCTGTTTTTT.